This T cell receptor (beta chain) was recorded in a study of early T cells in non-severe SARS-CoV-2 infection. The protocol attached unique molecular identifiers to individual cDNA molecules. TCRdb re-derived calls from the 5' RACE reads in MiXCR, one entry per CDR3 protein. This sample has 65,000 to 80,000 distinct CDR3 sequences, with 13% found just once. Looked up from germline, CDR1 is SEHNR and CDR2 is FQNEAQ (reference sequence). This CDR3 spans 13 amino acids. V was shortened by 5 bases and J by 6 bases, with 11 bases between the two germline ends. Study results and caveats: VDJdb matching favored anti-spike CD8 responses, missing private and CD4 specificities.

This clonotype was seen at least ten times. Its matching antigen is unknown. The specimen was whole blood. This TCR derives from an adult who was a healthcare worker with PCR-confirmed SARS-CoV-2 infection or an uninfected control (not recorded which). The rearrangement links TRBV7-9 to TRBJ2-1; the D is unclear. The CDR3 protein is CASSRLPANEQFF. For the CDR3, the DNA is TGTGCCAGCAGCCGACTCCCGGCCAATGAGCAGTTCTTC.